This TCR beta chain was recorded in a study of T-cell reconstitution after alpha-beta-depleted transplantation in children. Researchers prepared the TCRbeta library using unique molecular identifiers, the study reports. In TCRdb, the PCR reads were re-called with MiXCR into one record per CDR3 protein. This sample has some 600,000 distinct CDR3 sequences, with roughly 17% found just once. V was shortened by 6 bases and J by 9 bases, with 21 bases between the two germline ends. Looked up from germline, CDR1 is SEHNR and CDR2 is FQNEAQ (reference sequence). The CDR3 contains 15 residues. This chain links TRBV7-9 with TRBJ2-1, with a possible D match to TRBD2 (7 bases). Sample: PBMCs from the stem cell graft donor, taken from the stem cell graft. The TCR sequence derives from a human donor who donated a stem cell graft to a child with acute myeloid leukemia. The CDR3 DNA sequence: TGTGCCAGCAGTTATACCAGGGGCGGGGGAAGTGAGCAGTTCTTC. The encoded protein is CASSYTRGGGSEQFF.